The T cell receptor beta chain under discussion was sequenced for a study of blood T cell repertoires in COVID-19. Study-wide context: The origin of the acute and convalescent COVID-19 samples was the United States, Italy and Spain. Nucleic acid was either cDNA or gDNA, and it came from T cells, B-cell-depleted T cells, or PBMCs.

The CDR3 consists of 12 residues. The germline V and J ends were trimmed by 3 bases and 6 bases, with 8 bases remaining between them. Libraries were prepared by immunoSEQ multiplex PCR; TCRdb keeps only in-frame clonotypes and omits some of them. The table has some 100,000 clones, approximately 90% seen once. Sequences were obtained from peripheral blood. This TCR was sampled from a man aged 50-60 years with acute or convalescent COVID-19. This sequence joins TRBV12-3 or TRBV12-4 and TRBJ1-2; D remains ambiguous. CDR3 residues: CASSFGKNGYTF. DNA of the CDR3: TGTGCCAGCAGTTTTGGCAAGAATGGCTACACCTTC.